Listed below are T cell receptor beta chains from one sample, sequenced in a study of shared clonotypes between healthy human individuals. The assay was immunoSEQ multiplex PCR, and TCRdb's table has in-frame clones only and misses some. The sample yields approximately 1,000,000 clones, approximately 80% seen once. Sequenced input: memory CD4+ T cells from PBMCs. The source is a man between 18 and 35 years old in good health. Some clones in this sample may be carry-over from other donors' samples. Both conserved end residues are trimmed from each CDR3. The D gene is left open where the match is weak. For some rows the clone size is stated as once, few or many, or as a class when expanded; others skip it.

>TRBD2|TRBJ2-7|-|TRBV9
ASSAGTSGPYEQY
>-|TRBJ2-5|-|TRBV5-5
ASRRGRSDETQY
>-|TRBJ1-1|-|TRBV7-9
ASSLALNTEAF
>-|TRBJ1-2|-|TRBV19
ASSIDPPERTNYGYT
>-|TRBJ1-5|-|TRBV4-2
ASSQVGGRGNQPQH
>-|TRBJ2-7|few|TRBV7-8
ASSLARVYEQY
>-|TRBJ1-5|few|TRBV7-2
ASSLAPGNSNQPQH
>-|TRBJ2-1|-|TRBV7-9
ASSLVGAASNEQF
>-|TRBJ2-1|-|TRBV7-8
ASSLAVGVGPYNEQF
>TRBD1|TRBJ1-4|-|TRBV4-1
ASSQSGTARNEKLF
>TRBD2|TRBJ2-5|few|TRBV30
AWRWGGNEETQY
>TRBD1|TRBJ2-4|-|TRBV6-1
ASSEDRGSHIQY
>TRBD1|TRBJ1-1|-|TRBV28
ASSFYADEGAGTEAF
>-|TRBJ2-3|once|TRBV7-3
ASSLRADTQY
>-|TRBJ1-1|-|TRBV29-1
RGEPMNTEAF
>TRBD1|TRBJ1-2|-|TRBV28
ASSRRQGRGYT
>-|TRBJ1-4|-|TRBV5-1
ASSLKEVGNEKLF
>TRBD2|TRBJ2-7|-|TRBV15
ATSRDQGGKY
>-|TRBJ2-5|-|TRBV19
ASSIRETQY
>TRBD1|TRBJ1-2|-|TRBV7-2
ASSPQGVTNYGYT
>TRBD1|TRBJ1-5|few|TRBV2
ASSGTGGRQPQH
>TRBD1|TRBJ2-7|-|TRBV27
ASRNGQGYEQY
>-|TRBJ2-1|-|TRBV28
ASSRTPRSNEQF
>TRBD2|TRBJ2-4|few|TRBV5-1
ASSLAGAGGGY
>TRBD1|TRBJ2-5|-|TRBV5-4
ASSFPTGDQETQY
>-|TRBJ1-4|-|TRBV30
AWRMLQGPGEKLF
>TRBD2|TRBJ2-2|-|TRBV5-1
ASSLGSPGTSGRGSTGELF
>TRBD1|TRBJ2-2|-|TRBV5-4
ASSSRDRGLGGTGELF
>-|TRBJ2-7|-|TRBV28
ASRRGLAYEQY
>-|TRBJ1-1|-|TRBV27
ASSLFRVGTEAF
>-|TRBJ2-1|-|TRBV7-3
ASSSRDYNEQF
>-|TRBJ1-1|-|TRBV6-5
ASSYGVGTEAF
>-|TRBJ2-2|few|TRBV30
AWQLNGELF
>-|TRBJ2-5|-|TRBV7-3
ASSPRGTETQY
>TRBD1|-|few|TRBV5-1
ASSTSGTGIYEQY
>TRBD2|TRBJ2-1|-|TRBV23-1
ASSQSILAGGETEQF
>-|TRBJ2-4|-|TRBV7-9
ASSLALPTQNIQY
>-|TRBJ1-5|-|TRBV10-1
ASSESKGRSNQPQH
>-|TRBJ2-1|-|TRBV19
ASSIAGRGNNEQF
>TRBD2|TRBJ2-3|-|TRBV4-2
ASSPKREGSDTQY
>-|TRBJ2-2|-|TRBV5-4
ASSPLGGSNTGELF